These 12 T cell receptor beta chains share one sample of origin, sequenced in a study of shared clonotypes between healthy human individuals. Only in-frame clones appear in the TCRdb table, and some are missing; sequencing was by immunoSEQ multiplex PCR. The sample has around 1.1 million clones; roughly 74% are singletons. Sequencing was performed on memory CD4+ T cells from PBMCs. Sample subset: CD45RA-negative fraction. The source is a man between 18 and 29 years old in good health. Some clones in this sample may be carry-over from other donors' samples.

The rearrangement links TRBV18 to TRBJ1-4; D possibly corresponds to TRBD1 (6 bases). The V gene's germline CDR1 is KGHSH and CDR2 LQKENI. The CDR3 contains 15 residues. The V end lost 3 bases, the J end lost 5 bases, and 13 bases lay between the germline ends. The CDR3 nucleotides read TGTGCCAGCTCACCGATTGGGGGGCACAATGAAAAACTGTTTTTT. It translates to CASSPIGGHNEKLFF.

The V and J genes are TRBV4-1 and TRBJ2-3; 7 nucleotides agree with TRBD2. V shed 5 bases and J 4 bases; nucleotides not matched to a gene: 9. CDR1 is MGHRA, CDR2 YSYEKL, per germline. The CDR3 is 15 residues long. The CDR3: CASSIRVLAADTQYF. DNA for the CDR3: TGCGCCAGCAGCATCCGGGTCCTAGCGGCAGATACGCAGTATTTT.

Of note for this clone: Since a much larger clone is just one base distant, this may be a read error. Additional DNA sequences in this sample encode the identical CDR3. V gene TRBV7-3 combines with J gene TRBJ1-1; D gene ambiguous. Trimming shortened V by 5 bases and J by 5 bases, and 9 bases separated the two germline ends. CDR1 and CDR2 from the germline V gene are SGHTA and FQGTGA. This CDR3 comprises 12 residues. The DNA of the CDR3 is TGTGCCAGCAGCCTGCCGGGGACTGAAGCTTTCTTT. Translation gives CASSLPGTEAFF.

The V and J genes are TRBV5-1 and TRBJ2-7, with D possibly being TRBD2 (5 bases). The CDR3 has 14 residues. The V and J ends lost 4 bases and 7 bases respectively, with 18 bases between them. Germline loops: CDR1 SGHRS, CDR2 YFSETQ. CDR3 in DNA: TGCGCCAGCAGCAAAACGGATCCGAGCGGAGAGCAGTACTTC. It codes for CASSKTDPSGEQYF.

This clone was seen only once. The rearrangement links TRBV7-2 to TRBJ2-2; maybe TRBD1 (6 bases). V was trimmed by 1 base and J by 6 bases, leaving 12 bases between them. The CDR3 extends over 15 amino acids. Germline V lookup: CDR1 SGHTA, CDR2 FQGNSA. The CDR3 loop is CASSLGVAGAGELFF. DNA for the CDR3: TGTGCCAGCAGCTTAGGTGTGGCAGGGGCCGGGGAGCTGTTTTTT.

This chain links TRBV7-8 with TRBJ2-7; no clear D gene. This CDR3 is 14 amino acids long. Deletions cut 5 bases from V and 3 bases from J, with 14 bases between. Per the germline V gene, CDR1 is SGHVS and CDR2 is FQNEAQ. CDR3 bases: TGTGCCAGCAGCCCCGGGCGACTTATCTACGAGCAGTACTTC. Translated: CASSPGRLIYEQYF.

The chain is built from TRBV6-5 and TRBJ2-1, with 7 bases fitting TRBD2. CDR1 and CDR2 (germline): MNHEY, SVGAGI. Trimming took 2 bases from V and 16 from J; bases not matched to a gene: 5. CDR3 length equals 11 residues. DNA of the CDR3: TGTGCCAGCAGTTACGGGAGGGCCTTTTTCTTC. This codes for CASSYGRAFFF.

About this clone itself: Other DNA sequences in this sample translate to the same CDR3. The chain employs TRBV2 and TRBJ1-1; the D gene is possibly TRBD1 (5 bases). This CDR3 is 13 amino acids long. Looked up from germline, CDR1 is SNHLY and CDR2 is FYNNEI. The V end was cut by 6 bases, the J end by 4 bases, with 12 bases between. The DNA for the CDR3 is TGTGCCAGCAGGGGGGAAGTGGGCACTGAAGCTTTCTTT. This translates into CASRGEVGTEAFF.

On this clone itself: The same CDR3 can be traced to other DNA sequences in this sample. The V and J genes are TRBV5-6 and TRBJ1-2, with 7 bases matching TRBD1. The CDR3 runs to 14 residues. The V segment lost 0 bases and the J segment 4 bases; nucleotides outside the gene matches: 3. The germline CDR1 and CDR2 sequences are SGHDT and YYEEEE. The CDR3 DNA follows: TGTGCCAGCAGCTTGGTAGGGGGCGGCTATGGCTACACCTTC. Translated: CASSLVGGGYGYTF.

The chain uses TRBV11-2 and TRBJ2-1, with 9 bases that match TRBD1. From germline, CDR1 is SGHAT and CDR2 FQNNGV. The CDR3 is 15 amino acids. The V segment lost 4 bases and the J segment 6 bases; nucleotides outside the gene matches: 7. This CDR3 is CASSSGTGRGNEQFF. CDR3 coding DNA: TGTGCCAGCAGCTCTGGGACAGGGCGCGGCAATGAGCAGTTCTTC.

A note on this clone: Since a much larger clone is just one base distant, this may be a read error. Other DNA sequences in the sample encode the same CDR3. The CDR3 sequence: CASSEASGGTYEQYF. CDR3 coding DNA: TGTGCTAGCAGTGAAGCAAGCGGGGGTACCTACGAGCAGTACTTC. The chain links TRBV2 to TRBJ2-7; 8 bases are a match to TRBD2. Germline V gene data show CDR1 as SNHLY and CDR2 as FYNNEI. The CDR3 spans 15 residues.

Regarding this clone: This could be a read error, since a much larger clone is one nucleotide away. The chain combines TRBV7-8 with TRBJ1-2; D is unresolved. The CDR3 consists of 13 residues. Trimming took 1 base from V and 2 from J, leaving 5 bases between them. Germline CDR1 SGHVS, CDR2 FQNEAQ. In DNA form, the CDR3 reads TGTGCCAGCAGCTTAGGAGGAAACTATGGCTACACCTTC. This translates into CASSLGGNYGYTF.